A single sample gave rise to the 26 T cell receptor beta chains below, sequenced in a study of beta chain features in type 1 diabetes. Their target antigens are unknown. Whole-study results and caveats: Moderate but significant shortening of TCRB CDR3s was recorded in all four CD4+ subsets from Type 1 diabetes patients.

Expressed TCRB transcripts were sequenced because the isolated RNA had all been reverse transcribed beforehand. Repertoires were generated with immunoSEQ multiplex PCR, while TCRdb's copy carries only in-frame clones and drops some. This table has roughly 340,000 clones, around an eighth appearing once. What was sequenced was naive CD4+ T cells from blood. All receptors come from a woman aged 18-30 years with type 1 diabetes.

The chain has TRBV28 and TRBJ2-5, with 11 bases matching TRBD2. The CDR3 contains 16 residues. J gave up 0 bases and V 2 bases, and 2 bases lay outside the gene matches. Germline CDR1 and CDR2: MDHEN and SYDVKM. In DNA form, the CDR3 reads TGTGCCAGCAGTTTAATAGCGGGAGGGAACCAAGAGACCCAGTACTTC. The encoded protein is CASSLIAGGNQETQYF.

The chain is built from TRBV6-6 and TRBJ1-1, with D tentatively TRBD1 (6 bases). The CDR3 contains 15 residues. V lost 6 bases and J 1 base, leaving 15 bases between the germline ends. Germline values: CDR1 MNHNY, CDR2 SVGAGI (reference sequence). The CDR3 reads CASREQGFANTEAFF. DNA of the CDR3: TGTGCCAGCAGGGAACAGGGATTCGCGAACACTGAAGCTTTCTTT.

This clone has only a few counts. This chain uses TRBV14 with TRBJ2-1; TRBD2 matches 9 bases. The germline gives CDR1 SGHDN, CDR2 FVKESK. The trim removed 4 bases at V and 6 bases at J, leaving 4 bases unmatched. This CDR3 is 14 amino acids long. The CDR3 coding sequence is TGTGCCAGCAGCCGAGGCGGGGGGGCCAATGAGCAGTTCTTC. This sequence encodes CASSRGGGANEQFF.

This clone was seen a handful of times. A junction boundary mismatches the germline segment, possibly from a read error. The chain combines TRBV4-3 with TRBJ2-7; TRBD2 is a possible D gene (6 bases). CDR3 size: 8 residues. From germline, CDR1 is LGHNA and CDR2 YSLEER. The DNA of the CDR3 is TGCGCCAGCAGCCCGGCGGGGTTC. It translates to CASSPAGF.

There are a few counts of this clone. The chain joins TRBV19 to TRBJ1-1, with a weak D call TRBD1 (6 bases). V lost 5 bases to trimming and J lost 4 bases, with 14 bases between them. The germline CDR1 and CDR2 sequences are LNHDA and SQIVND (reference sequence). The CDR3 has 14 residues. DNA for the CDR3: TGTGCCAGTAGTGGGTCAAGAGGGGGCACTGAAGCTTTCTTT. Its protein product is CASSGSRGGTEAFF. The full variable domain, with the rest looked up from reference TRBV19 and TRBJ1-1, is DGGITQSPKYLFRKEGQNVTLSCEQNLNHDAMYWYRQDPGQGLRLIYYSQIVNDFQKGDIAEGYSVSREKKESFPLTVTSAQKNPTAFYLCASSGSRGGTEAFFGQGTRLTVV.

The chain recombines TRBV6-5 with TRBJ2-7; 8 bases are a match to TRBD2. Germline V CDR1 and CDR2: MNHEY, SVGAGI. The CDR3 is made up of 14 amino acids. The J segment lost 0 bases and the V segment lost 6 bases, leaving 4 bases of the junction unmatched. The CDR3 loop is CASRTSADSYEQYF. As DNA, the CDR3 is TGTGCCAGCAGGACTAGCGCCGACTCCTACGAGCAGTACTTC.

The rearrangement links TRBV7-8 to TRBJ1-5; D remains unclear. CDR3 length equals 14 residues. V was cut by 5 bases and J by 3 bases, with 11 bases left in between. Looked up from germline, CDR1 is SGHVS and CDR2 is FQNEAQ. CDR3 DNA sequence: TGTGCCAGCAGCGAGTGGCGGTCCAATCAGCCCCAGCATTTT. As protein: CASSEWRSNQPQHF.

The sample holds a few counts of this clone. The chain uses TRBV7-3 and TRBJ2-3, with D uncertain. This CDR3 comprises 14 residues. Germline CDR1 is SGHTA and CDR2 is FQGTGA. V was shortened by 3 bases and J by 4 bases, with 11 bases between the two germline ends. In DNA form, the CDR3 reads TGTGCCAGCAGCTTTGATCGTAGCTCAGATACGCAGTATTTT. It specifies CASSFDRSSDTQYF.

CDR3 nucleotides: TGTGCCAGCAGCTTGTTAGTGCCCACAGATACGCAGTATTTT. Translating it yields CASSLLVPTDTQYF. The V and J genes are TRBV5-4 and TRBJ2-3; no firm D call. Germline V gene sequence: CDR1 SGHNT, CDR2 YYREEE (reference sequence). Trimming stripped 1 base from V and 2 bases from J, with 8 bases between. The CDR3 has 14 amino acids.

V usage is TRBV27 and J usage is TRBJ1-1, with D hard to call. There are 14 residues in the CDR3. Per germline, CDR1 MNHEY and CDR2 SMNVEV (reference sequence). The V and J ends lost 1 base and 1 base respectively, with 7 bases between them. The CDR3 protein is CASSLFRENTEAFF. CDR3 coding DNA: TGTGCCAGCAGTTTATTCCGGGAGAACACTGAAGCTTTCTTT.

This clone has a handful of counts. The chain recombines TRBV6-7 with TRBJ2-5; D remains unclear. TRBV6-7 is marked as an open reading frame, function uncertain. The CDR3 spans 13 residues. V was shortened by 0 bases and J by 6 bases, with 8 bases between the two germline ends. The CDR3 loop reads CASSYSRRKTQYF. For the CDR3, the DNA is TGTGCCAGCAGTTACTCGCGGCGGAAGACCCAGTACTTC.

This clone was counted a few times. J is TRBJ2-3 and V is TRBV6-5, with D unclear. The CDR3 has 15 amino acids. The germline CDR1 and CDR2 sequences are MNHEY and SVGAGI. Trimming shortened V by 6 bases and J by 4 bases, and 17 bases separated the two germline ends. The CDR3 DNA sequence: TGTGCCAGCAGAGCTAGAAAGGTACCCGCAGATACGCAGTATTTT. It is translated as CASRARKVPADTQYF.

This chain connects TRBV11-2 to TRBJ2-7; TRBD1 matches at 8 bases. Trimming cost V 4 bases and J 7 bases; bases outside gene matches: 15. This CDR3 has 16 residues. Per the germline V gene, CDR1 is SGHAT and CDR2 is FQNNGV. Here the CDR3 DNA reads TGTGCCAGCAGCTCCCAAACTACGGACAGGGTGTGGGAGCAGTACTTC. The encoded protein is CASSSQTTDRVWEQYF. The variable domain in full, with the rest retrieved from reference TRBV11-2 and TRBJ2-7, is EAGVAQSPRYKIIEKRQSVAFWCNPISGHATLYWYQQILGQGPKLLIQFQNNGVVDDSQLPKDRFSAERLKGVDSTLKIQPAKLEDSAVYLCASSSQTTDRVWEQYFGPGTRLTVT.

This clone was observed a handful of times. V is TRBV5-1 and J is TRBJ2-7, with TRBD1 as a possible D gene (6 bases). Per the germline V gene, CDR1 is SGHRS and CDR2 is YFSETQ. V dropped 3 bases and J dropped 3 bases, with 10 bases sitting between them. The length of the CDR3 is 13 residues. In nucleotides, the CDR3 is TGCGCCAGCAGCTGGGAACAGGGCTACGAGCAGTACTTC. Protein sequence: CASSWEQGYEQYF.

This sequence joins TRBV30 and TRBJ2-7; 8 nucleotides align to TRBD1. CDR3 size: 14 residues. Germline CDR1 is GTSNPN and CDR2 is SVGIG (reference sequence). After removal of 4 bases from V and 2 bases from J, the junction contained 7 bases not matched to a gene. This CDR3 is CAWIPQGATYEQYF. The CDR3 nucleotides are TGTGCCTGGATTCCCCAGGGGGCTACCTACGAGCAGTACTTC.

This chain's CDR3 is CASSLGGTLSGNTIYF. CDR3 sequence (DNA): TGTGCCAGCAGCTTAGGGGGGACACTCTCTGGAAACACCATATATTTT. The chain carries TRBV7-2 and TRBJ1-3, with D maybe TRBD1 (6 bases). V was shortened by 1 base and J by 0 bases, with 10 bases between the two germline ends. The CDR3 covers 16 residues. Germline lookup yields CDR1 SGHTA and CDR2 FQGNSA.

The chain employs TRBV7-2 and TRBJ2-7; TRBD1 matches at 9 bases. Trimming removed 5 bases from V and 6 bases from J; junction bases left unmatched: 8. Germline V gene sequence: CDR1 SGHTA, CDR2 FQGNSA. The CDR3 consists of 14 residues. CDR3 sequence reads: CASSLQGATPEQYF. DNA for the CDR3: TGTGCCAGCAGCCTACAGGGGGCTACTCCCGAGCAGTACTTC. The complete variable domain, with remaining parts taken from reference TRBV7-2 and TRBJ2-7, reads GAGVSQSPSNKVTEKGKDVELRCDPISGHTALYWYRQSLGQGLEFLIYFQGNSAPDKSGLPSDRFSAERTGGSVSTLTIQRTQQEDSAVYLCASSLQGATPEQYFGPGTRLTVT.

The genes are TRBV18 and TRBJ1-1; D possibly corresponds to TRBD1 (6 bases). Looked up from germline, CDR1 is KGHSH and CDR2 is LQKENI. The CDR3 contains 15 residues. V gave up 2 bases and J gave up 1 base, with 11 bases separating them. CDR3 loop: CASSPSRTENTEAFF. CDR3 nucleotide sequence: TGTGCCAGCTCACCATCCCGGACAGAGAACACTGAAGCTTTCTTT.

The rearrangement joins TRBV14 to TRBJ1-6, with D possibly matching TRBD1 (5 bases). Trimming pared 2 bases from V and 8 bases from J, leaving 16 bases between. The CDR3 is made up of 16 amino acids. The germline CDR1 and CDR2 sequences are SGHDN and FVKESK. DNA of the CDR3: TGTGCCAGCAGCCAATCTGGATTTTGGGGGGATTCACCCCTCCACTTT. Protein sequence: CASSQSGFWGDSPLHF.

CDR3 residues: CASSPLGLAGTDTQYF. CDR3 coding DNA: TGTGCCAGCAGCCCCCTTGGACTAGCGGGCACAGATACGCAGTATTTT. This rearrangement joins TRBV9 to TRBJ2-3; 10 nucleotides align to TRBD2. Trimming removed 4 bases from V and 1 base from J; junction bases left unmatched: 6. CDR3 size: 16 residues. Germline values: CDR1 SGDLS, CDR2 YYNGEE.

In its sample, this clone was seen a few times. This rearrangement joins TRBV7-9 to TRBJ2-7; TRBD2 matches 15 bases. Trimming removed 5 bases from V and 7 bases from J; junction bases left unmatched: 9. This CDR3 region has 16 residues. Germline V lookup: CDR1 SEHNR, CDR2 FQNEAQ (reference sequence). DNA of the CDR3: TGTGCCAGCAGCCTCGGACTAGCGGGAGGGCCTGATGAGCAGTACTTC. It yields the protein CASSLGLAGGPDEQYF.

This clone has just a few counts. The chain employs TRBV5-4 and TRBJ2-7; weak D call: TRBD2 (6 bases). The CDR3 loop spans 16 amino acids. CDR1 is SGHNT and CDR2 is YYREEE in the germline V gene (reference sequence). The V end was cut by 4 bases, the J end by 4 bases, with 21 bases between. CDR3 sequence: CASSLEGASTGYEQYF. CDR3 DNA sequence: TGTGCCAGCAGCCTGGAGGGCGCTAGTACGGGATACGAGCAGTACTTC.

The chain couples TRBV28 to TRBJ2-3; D uncertain. CDR1 MDHEN and CDR2 SYDVKM come from the germline V gene. Trimming shortened V by 7 bases and J by 1 base, and 12 bases separated the two germline ends. The length of the CDR3 is 14 residues. The DNA for the CDR3 is TGTGCCAGCATCTCCGGTGGAGGCACAGATACGCAGTATTTT. It specifies CASISGGGTDTQYF.

This chain connects TRBV7-9 to TRBJ2-1; 7 bases fit TRBD2. Germline V gene lookup returns CDR1 SEHNR and CDR2 FQNEAQ (reference sequence). V was clipped by 5 bases and J by 6 bases; unmatched bases: 10. The CDR3 is made up of 15 amino acids. CDR3 protein: CASSPGTTILNEQFF. The CDR3 DNA reads as TGTGCCAGCAGCCCCGGGACTACCATCCTCAATGAGCAGTTCTTC.

The gene calls are TRBV7-9 and TRBJ2-5; 8 bases fit TRBD1. Trimming removed 5 bases from V and 4 bases from J; junction bases left unmatched: 9. The CDR3 has 15 residues. Germline assignment: CDR1 SEHNR and CDR2 FQNEAQ (reference sequence). This CDR3 reads CASSAGQGGGETQYF. CDR3 DNA sequence: TGTGCCAGCAGCGCCGGACAGGGAGGAGGAGAGACCCAGTACTTC.

J is TRBJ2-5 and V is TRBV28, with D unclear. The CDR3 totals 12 residues. Trimming stripped 10 bases from V and 1 base from J, with 10 bases between. Germline CDR1 and CDR2: MDHEN and SYDVKM. The CDR3 sequence is CATGNSQETQYF. In DNA form, the CDR3 reads TGTGCCACCGGCAACAGCCAAGAGACCCAGTACTTC.